The 16 T cell receptor beta chains given below trace back to one sample, sequenced in a study of OX40 agonist ivuxolimab in advanced cancers. Method: immunoSEQ multiplex PCR; TCRdb's copy keeps in-frame clones and lacks some. In the table there are roughly 60,000 clones, around 90% of which are singletons. Sequences were derived from CD4+ or CD8+ T cells sorted from blood, sampled in a trial of the OX40 agonist ivuxolimab. The receptors were sampled from an adult with an advanced solid tumor such as melanoma, head and neck, liver or kidney cancer.

The V gene is TRBV5-1, the J gene TRBJ1-6, with 7 positions matching TRBD1. The CDR3 sequence is 14 residues long. V shed 5 bases, J shed 8 bases, and the junction held 7 bases outside the gene matches. Germline CDR1 is SGHRS and CDR2 is YFSETQ. The DNA for the CDR3 is TGCGCCAGCAGAACGCAGGGGGAGGATTCACCCCTCCACTTT. Translating gives CASRTQGEDSPLHF.

This clone was recorded only once. The gene calls are TRBV5-4 and TRBJ2-7; D uncertain. Trimming stripped 3 bases from V and 0 bases from J, with 19 bases between. Looked up from germline, CDR1 is SGHNT and CDR2 is YYREEE (reference sequence). The CDR3 contains 17 residues. The CDR3 here is CASSWGILADRSYEQYF. The CDR3 coding sequence is TGTGCCAGCAGCTGGGGTATATTGGCGGATCGCTCCTACGAGCAGTACTTC.

The rearrangement joins TRBV21-1 to TRBJ1-5. TRBV21-1 is given as a pseudogene. CDR3 size: 16 residues. The DNA for the CDR3 is TGTGCCAGCAGCACCCAAGAAGAAGGCGCGTCCCAGCCCCAGCATTTT. The encoded protein is CASSTQEEGASQPQHF.

This chain connects TRBV5-1 to TRBJ2-1; the D gene could be TRBD1 or TRBD2 (5 bases each). CDR3 length: 15 amino acids. Trimming shortened V by 6 bases and J by 6 bases, and 19 bases separated the two germline ends. Looked up from germline, CDR1 is SGHRS and CDR2 is YFSETQ. In DNA form, the CDR3 reads TGCGCCAGCACCCCTTTTGAGGGTGGGGCCAATGAGCAGTTCTTC. It codes for CASTPFEGGANEQFF.

A remark on this clone: No DNA is shown, since the ends of the CDR3 on it are uncertain; the CDR3 is the one TCRdb lists. The rearrangement joins TRBV28 to TRBJ1-2; the table's TRBD1 call for D was not verified on the DNA. The CDR3 extends over 14 residues, inclusive of both ends. Germline loops: CDR1 MDHEN, CDR2 SYDVKM. CDR3 loop: CASSTSYTGAGYTF.

The V call is TRBV11-2, the J call TRBJ2-5; the match to TRBD2 covers 13 bases. The CDR3 has 17 residues. V lost 4 bases, J lost 6 bases, and 11 bases stayed unmatched. Germline V gene data show CDR1 as SGHAT and CDR2 as FQNNGV. CDR3 DNA sequence: TGTGCCAGCAGCTCCTGGGGACTAGCGGGATCTAAGAAGACCCAGTACTTC. It specifies CASSSWGLAGSKKTQYF.

This clone was counted a single time. The chain employs TRBV28 and TRBJ1-5; D unresolved. The V gene's germline CDR1 is MDHEN and CDR2 SYDVKM. Trimming removed 8 bases from V and 0 bases from J, with 11 bases in between. CDR3 length: 14 amino acids. For the CDR3, the DNA is TGTGCCAGCGTCGGCTTGATTAGCAATCAGCCCCAGCATTTT. It codes for CASVGLISNQPQHF.

The V gene is TRBV19, the J gene TRBJ2-3; 14 bases agree with TRBD2. Germline-derived CDR1 and CDR2 are LNHDA and SQIVND (reference sequence). After removal of 0 bases from V and 4 bases from J, the junction contained 3 bases not matched to a gene. This CDR3 region has 17 residues. The CDR3 sequence is CASSIEGTSGRSDTQYF. CDR3 bases: TGTGCCAGTAGTATAGAGGGGACTAGCGGGAGATCAGATACGCAGTATTTT.

This chain joins TRBV19 and TRBJ2-7; D is undetermined. The CDR3 contains 12 residues. CDR1 and CDR2 from the germline V gene are LNHDA and SQIVND (reference sequence). Between the trimmed V and J ends, which lost 8 bases and 7 bases, there was a span of 15 bases. This CDR3 reads CASGRNGWEQYF. CDR3 coding DNA: TGTGCCAGTGGCCGAAATGGGTGGGAGCAGTACTTC.

The rearrangement joins TRBV5-1 to TRBJ2-3, with D possibly being TRBD2 (5 bases). V lost 4 bases and J lost 3, with 15 bases in between. CDR1 is SGHRS and CDR2 is YFSETQ in the germline V gene. The CDR3 loop spans 15 amino acids. Written as DNA, the CDR3 is TGCGCCAGCAGCCCACCCCCGGGGTTTACAGATACGCAGTATTTT. Translating it yields CASSPPPGFTDTQYF.

The genes are TRBV19 and TRBJ1-1; a possible D gene is TRBD1 (5 bases). V lost 6 bases to trimming and J lost 3 bases, with 17 bases between them. CDR3 size: 15 residues. Per germline, CDR1 LNHDA and CDR2 SQIVND (reference sequence). CDR3 residues: CASRAGGSWDTEAFF. CDR3 coding DNA: TGTGCCAGTAGGGCGGGGGGATCATGGGACACTGAAGCTTTCTTT.

The chain links TRBV9 to TRBJ1-1; 8 bases fit TRBD1. Germline CDR1 is SGDLS and CDR2 is YYNGEE. Losses at the gene ends were 3 bases for V and 3 bases for J; bases not matched to a gene: 7. This CDR3 comprises 15 residues. CDR3 sequence reads: CASSETGAPDTEAFF. CDR3 nucleotide sequence: TGTGCCAGCAGCGAGACAGGGGCCCCGGACACTGAAGCTTTCTTT.

This rearrangement joins TRBV15 to TRBJ2-3; D is unresolved. Germline V gene data show CDR1 as LNHNV and CDR2 as YYDKDF (reference sequence). The CDR3 is made up of 12 amino acids. V lost 3 bases, J lost 3 bases, and 4 bases lay in between. This chain's CDR3 is CATSRGTDTQYF. CDR3 sequence (DNA): TGTGCCACCAGCAGGGGTACAGATACGCAGTATTTT.

The V gene is TRBV19, the J gene TRBJ2-1; 11 bases match TRBD1. V was pared by 5 bases and J by 1 base, with 1 base of the junction left unmatched. The CDR3 consists of 15 residues. Looked up from germline, CDR1 is LNHDA and CDR2 is SQIVND (reference sequence). The CDR3 is CASSRDRGSYNEQFF. CDR3 in DNA: TGTGCCAGTAGTCGGGACAGGGGGTCCTACAATGAGCAGTTCTTC.

The genes are TRBV7-9 and TRBJ1-1; the D gene is possibly TRBD1 (5 bases). Trimming took off 5 bases at V and 4 bases at J, with 14 bases between the two ends. From germline, CDR1 is SEHNR and CDR2 FQNEAQ (reference sequence). The length of the CDR3 is 14 residues. CDR3: CASSGVSGFTEAFF. In DNA, the CDR3 is TGTGCCAGCAGCGGTGTTTCAGGGTTCACTGAAGCTTTCTTT.

The CDR3 loop reads CASRLGQAGNQPQHF. DNA for the CDR3: TGTGCCAGCAGGCTGGGACAGGCGGGCAATCAGCCCCAGCATTTT. V and J are TRBV27 and TRBJ1-5, with 8 positions matching TRBD1. CDR3 length: 15 residues. V shed 6 bases, J shed 2 bases, and the junction held 6 bases outside the gene matches. Germline CDR1 is MNHEY and CDR2 is SMNVEV (reference sequence).